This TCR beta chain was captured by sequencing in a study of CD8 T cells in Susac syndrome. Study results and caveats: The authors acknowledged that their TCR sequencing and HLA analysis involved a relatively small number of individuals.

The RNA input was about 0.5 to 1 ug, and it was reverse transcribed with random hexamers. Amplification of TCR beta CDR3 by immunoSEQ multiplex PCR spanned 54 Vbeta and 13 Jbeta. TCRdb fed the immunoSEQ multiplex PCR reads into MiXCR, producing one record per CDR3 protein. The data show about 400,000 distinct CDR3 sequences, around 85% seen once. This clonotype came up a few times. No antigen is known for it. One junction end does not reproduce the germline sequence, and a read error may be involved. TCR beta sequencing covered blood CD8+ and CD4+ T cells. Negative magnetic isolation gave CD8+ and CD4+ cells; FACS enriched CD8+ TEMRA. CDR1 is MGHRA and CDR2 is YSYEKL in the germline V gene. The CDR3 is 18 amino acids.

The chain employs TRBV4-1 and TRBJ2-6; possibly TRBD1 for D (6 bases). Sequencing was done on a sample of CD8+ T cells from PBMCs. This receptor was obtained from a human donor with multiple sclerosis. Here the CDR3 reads CASSTHVFTGSGANVLTF. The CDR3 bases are TGTGCCAGCAGCACCCACGTTTTCACAGGGTCTGGGGCCAACGTCCTGACTTTC.